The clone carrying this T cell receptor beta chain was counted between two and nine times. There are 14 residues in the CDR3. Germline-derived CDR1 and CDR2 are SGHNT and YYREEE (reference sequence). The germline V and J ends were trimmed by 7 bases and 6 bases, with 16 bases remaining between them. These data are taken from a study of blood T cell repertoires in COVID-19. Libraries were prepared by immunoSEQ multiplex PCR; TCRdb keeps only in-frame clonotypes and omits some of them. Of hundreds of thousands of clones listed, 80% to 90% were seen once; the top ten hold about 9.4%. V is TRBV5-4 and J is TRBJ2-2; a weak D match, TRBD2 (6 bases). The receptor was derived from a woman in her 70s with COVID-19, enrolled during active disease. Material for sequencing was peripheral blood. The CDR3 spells CASHGGSHAGELFF. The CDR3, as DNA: TGTGCCAGCCATGGAGGGTCACACGCCGGGGAGCTGTTTTTT.